This passage covers 18 T cell receptor beta chains from one sample sequenced in a study of early T cells in non-severe SARS-CoV-2 infection. One entry per CDR3 protein, called by TCRdb with MiXCR from the 5' RACE reads. Here the sample spans tens of thousands of distinct CDR3 sequences, around 9.3% being singletons. The source material was whole blood. These receptors all stem from an adult who was a healthcare worker with PCR-confirmed SARS-CoV-2 infection or an uninfected control (not recorded which).

CDR3 amino acids: CASSPSQQVPEAFF. The CDR3, as DNA: TGTGCCAGCAGCCCGTCCCAACAGGTCCCTGAAGCTTTCTTT. The chain is built from TRBV3-1 and TRBJ1-1, with D perhaps matching TRBD1 (5 bases). The germline V and J ends were trimmed by 4 bases and 6 bases, with 15 bases remaining between them. CDR3 length equals 14 residues. Germline V CDR1 and CDR2: LGHDT, YNNKEL (reference sequence).

This clonotype was seen a few times. The rearrangement joins TRBV7-6 to TRBJ2-1, with a tentative D call TRBD1 (6 bases). The germline V gene encodes CDR1 SGHVS and CDR2 FNYEAQ. V gave up 4 bases and J gave up 2 bases, with 15 bases separating them. The CDR3 sequence is 16 residues long. This chain's CDR3 is CASSSWETGTYNEQFF. In DNA form, the CDR3 reads TGTGCCAGCAGCTCTTGGGAGACAGGAACCTACAATGAGCAGTTCTTC.

This clonotype was detected many times. The gene calls are TRBV11-2 and TRBJ1-2; TRBD1 matches at 8 bases. Losses at the gene ends were 1 base for V and 4 bases for J; bases not matched to a gene: 2. Germline assignment: CDR1 SGHAT and CDR2 FQNNGV. The CDR3 is 14 amino acids. This chain's CDR3 is CASSLGQGAYGYTF. The CDR3, as DNA: TGTGCCAGCAGCTTAGGTCAGGGGGCCTATGGCTACACCTTC.

The V gene is TRBV9, the J gene TRBJ2-7; D is uncertain. The CDR3 consists of 14 residues. Germline V gene sequence: CDR1 SGDLS, CDR2 YYNGEE. The V end was cut by 0 bases, the J end by 1 base, with 8 bases between. The chain's CDR3 is CASSVADRSYEQYF. CDR3 DNA: TGTGCCAGCAGCGTAGCGGACCGGTCCTACGAGCAGTACTTC.

This clonotype appeared a few times. V and J are TRBV6-5 and TRBJ1-1; tentative D call: TRBD1 (5 bases). V was trimmed by 11 bases and J by 6 bases, leaving 19 bases between them. This CDR3 is built from 13 residues. Germline V lookup: CDR1 MNHEY, CDR2 SVGAGI. CDR3 in amino acids: CASRGATGAEAFF. Written as DNA, the CDR3 is TGTGCCTCCAGAGGGGCGACTGGAGCTGAAGCTTTCTTT.

This clonotype was recorded a few times. This chain uses TRBV7-9 with TRBJ1-2; 7 nucleotides agree with TRBD1. Trimming took 5 bases from V and 7 from J; bases not matched to a gene: 10. Germline loops: CDR1 SEHNR, CDR2 FQNEAQ (reference sequence). The CDR3 is 14 residues long. The CDR3 sequence is CASSVYRGTGGYTF. The CDR3 region has the DNA TGTGCCAGCAGCGTCTACAGGGGTACTGGTGGCTACACCTTC. Together with reference TRBV7-9 and TRBJ1-2, the CDR3 gives the full variable domain: DTGVSQNPRHKITKRGQNVTFRCDPISEHNRLYWYRQTLGQGPEFLTYFQNEAQLEKSRLLSDRFSAERPKGSFSTLEIQRTEQGDSAMYLCASSVYRGTGGYTFGSGTRLTVV.

There are many counts of this clonotype. This chain connects TRBV20-1 to TRBJ2-7; possible D gene TRBD2, 5 bases. This CDR3 comprises 13 residues. Deletions cut 6 bases from V and 3 bases from J, with 15 bases between. Germline CDR1 DFQATT, CDR2 SNEGSKA (reference sequence). CDR3 sequence (DNA): TGCAGTGCCGGGATGGGCGGAAACTACGAGCAGTACTTC. Its translation: CSAGMGGNYEQYF.

This clonotype was detected only a few times. The V call is TRBV19, the J call TRBJ2-3, with D perhaps matching TRBD2 (5 bases). Germline V gives CDR1 LNHDA, CDR2 SQIVND (reference sequence). The V gene lost 5 bases and the J gene lost 1 base, with 19 bases spanning the gap. This CDR3 spans 17 amino acids. CDR3 sequence reads: CASSPAPLDRGTDTQYF. DNA of the CDR3: TGTGCCAGTAGTCCAGCCCCACTAGATCGGGGCACAGATACGCAGTATTTT.

The V call is TRBV5-1, the J call TRBJ2-1, with 7 bases identical to TRBD1. Germline V gene sequence: CDR1 SGHRS, CDR2 YFSETQ. This CDR3 has 15 residues. J was trimmed by 7 bases and V by 0 bases; bases with no gene match: 7. The CDR3 spells CASSLGARGPNEQFF. CDR3 nucleotide sequence: TGCGCCAGCAGCTTGGGAGCGAGGGGGCCGAATGAGCAGTTCTTC. Full variable domain (missing parts from reference TRBV5-1 and TRBJ2-1): KAGVTQTPRYLIKTRGQQVTLSCSPISGHRSVSWYQQTPGQGLQFLFEYFSETQRNKGNFPGRFSGRQFSNSRSEMNVSTLELGDSALYLCASSLGARGPNEQFFGPGTRLTVL.

This clonotype was found a few times. The chain couples TRBV3-1 to TRBJ2-7; D gene unclear. Trimming left V 0 bases short and J 8 bases short, with 5 bases between. CDR1 LGHDT and CDR2 YNNKEL come from the germline V gene (reference sequence). This CDR3 is built from 11 residues. The CDR3 loop reads CASSQEGQQYF. DNA of the CDR3: TGTGCCAGCAGCCAAGAGGGCCAGCAGTACTTC.

This clonotype was picked up a small number of times. This chain links TRBV20-1 with TRBJ2-3, with TRBD2 as a possible D gene (6 bases). CDR1 is DFQATT and CDR2 is SNEGSKA in the germline V gene (reference sequence). Trimming took off 3 bases at V and 6 bases at J, with 13 bases between the two ends. The CDR3 has 13 residues. This CDR3 reads CSARRGRLDTQYF. The CDR3 bases are TGCAGTGCTAGGCGGGGACGGCTCGATACGCAGTATTTT.

This clonotype was seen a handful of times. The chain combines TRBV12-3 or TRBV12-4 with TRBJ1-4; D is undetermined. Trimming cost V 6 bases and J 8 bases, with 13 bases left between them. This CDR3 contains 13 residues. CDR3 loop: CASRAPDQEKLFF. The CDR3 DNA sequence: TGTGCCAGCAGGGCACCAGACCAAGAAAAACTGTTTTTT.

This clonotype occurred a few times. This chain connects TRBV3-1 to TRBJ2-3, with TRBD1 matching over 8 bases. Germline CDR1 is LGHDT and CDR2 is YNNKEL (reference sequence). V trimming: 4 bases; J trimming: 2 bases; junction bases outside the gene matches: 11. The CDR3 runs to 17 residues. The CDR3 sequence: CASSRGQGKLSTDTQYF. The CDR3 DNA reads TGTGCCAGCAGCCGCGGACAGGGCAAACTATCCACAGATACGCAGTATTTT.

This clonotype was counted only a few times. The chain links TRBV20-1 to TRBJ1-5; D remains ambiguous. Germline V gene sequence: CDR1 DFQATT, CDR2 SNEGSKA (reference sequence). Trimming pared 3 bases from V and 8 bases from J, leaving 14 bases between. The CDR3 sequence is 13 residues long. For the CDR3, the DNA is TGCAGTGCTAGCCCAGGCCTCAAGGAGCCCCAGCATTTT. It translates to CSASPGLKEPQHF.

In its sample, this clonotype was seen a few times. The chain uses TRBV10-1 and TRBJ2-3; 9 bases map to TRBD1. V lost 4 bases, J lost 2 bases, and 4 bases stayed unmatched. Germline V gives CDR1 WNHNN, CDR2 SYGVQD (reference sequence). The CDR3 consists of 15 residues. CDR3 sequence reads: CASSGGQGNTDTQYF. CDR3 nucleotides: TGCGCCAGCAGTGGCGGACAGGGGAACACAGATACGCAGTATTTT.

This chain uses TRBV5-1 with TRBJ2-3; TRBD1 might be the D (7 bases). The V gene's germline CDR1 is SGHRS and CDR2 YFSETQ. The length of the CDR3 is 15 residues. Trimming removed 4 bases at V and 4 bases at J, with 16 bases between. The CDR3 DNA sequence: TGCGCCAGCAGCGGGGGGACAGTCTCCCCAGATACGCAGTATTTT. This codes for CASSGGTVSPDTQYF.

This clonotype was counted only a few times. This chain links TRBV6-1 with TRBJ1-5; D remains unclear. V shed 4 bases and J shed 5 bases, with 12 bases lying between them. Germline-derived CDR1 and CDR2 are MNHNS and SASEGT. The length of the CDR3 is 14 residues. In DNA, the CDR3 is TGTGCCAGCAGTGGGGGAGGTTCCTATCAGCCCCAGCATTTT. Encoded protein: CASSGGGSYQPQHF.

The chain employs TRBV13 and TRBJ2-1; 13 bases are shared with TRBD2. Germline CDR1 reads PRHDT; CDR2 reads FYEKMQ (reference sequence). J lost 7 bases, V lost 5 bases, and 8 bases had no gene match. The CDR3 runs 16 residues. The CDR3 DNA is TGTGCCAGCAGCAGTGAGGGACTAGCGGGGAAGAATGAGCAGTTCTTC. It translates to CASSSEGLAGKNEQFF.